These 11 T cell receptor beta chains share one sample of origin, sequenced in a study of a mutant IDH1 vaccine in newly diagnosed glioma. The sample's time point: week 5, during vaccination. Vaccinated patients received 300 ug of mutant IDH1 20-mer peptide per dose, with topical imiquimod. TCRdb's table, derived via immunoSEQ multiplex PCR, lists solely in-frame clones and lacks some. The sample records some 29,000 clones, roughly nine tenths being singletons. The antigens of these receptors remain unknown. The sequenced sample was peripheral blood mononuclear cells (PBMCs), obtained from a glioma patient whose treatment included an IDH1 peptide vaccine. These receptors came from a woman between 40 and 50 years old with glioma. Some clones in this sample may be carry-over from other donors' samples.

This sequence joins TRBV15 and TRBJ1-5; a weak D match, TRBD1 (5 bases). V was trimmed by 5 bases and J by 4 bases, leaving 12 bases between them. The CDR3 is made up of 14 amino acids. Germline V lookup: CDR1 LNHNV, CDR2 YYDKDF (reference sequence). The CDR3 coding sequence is TGTGCCACCAGCCGGGGGAGAGGTAATCAGCCCCAGCATTTT. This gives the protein CATSRGRGNQPQHF. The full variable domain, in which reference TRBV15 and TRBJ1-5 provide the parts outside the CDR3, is DAMVIQNPRYQVTQFGKPVTLSCSQTLNHNVMYWYQQKSSQAPKLLFHYYDKDFNNEADTPDNFQSRRPNTSFCFLDIRSPGLGDTAMYLCATSRGRGNQPQHFGDGTRLSIL.

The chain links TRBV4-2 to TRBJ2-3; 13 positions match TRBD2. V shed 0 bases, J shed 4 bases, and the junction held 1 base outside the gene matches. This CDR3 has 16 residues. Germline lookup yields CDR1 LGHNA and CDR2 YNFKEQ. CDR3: CASSQELAGGPDTQYF. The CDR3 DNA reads TGTGCCAGCAGCCAAGAACTAGCGGGGGGGCCAGATACGCAGTATTTT.

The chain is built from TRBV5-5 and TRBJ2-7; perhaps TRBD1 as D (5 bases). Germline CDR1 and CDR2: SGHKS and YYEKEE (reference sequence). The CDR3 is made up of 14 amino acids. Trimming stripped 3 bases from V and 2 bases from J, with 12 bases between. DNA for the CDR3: TGTGCCAGCAGCTCCTACTCAGGGCCCTACGAGCAGTACTTC. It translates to CASSSYSGPYEQYF.

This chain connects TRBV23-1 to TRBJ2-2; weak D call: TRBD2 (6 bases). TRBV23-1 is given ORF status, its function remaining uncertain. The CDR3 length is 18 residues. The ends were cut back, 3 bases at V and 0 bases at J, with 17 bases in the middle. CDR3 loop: CASSQMGAGEPNTGELFF. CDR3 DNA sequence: TGCGCCAGCAGTCAGATGGGAGCGGGTGAACCGAACACCGGGGAGCTGTTTTTT.

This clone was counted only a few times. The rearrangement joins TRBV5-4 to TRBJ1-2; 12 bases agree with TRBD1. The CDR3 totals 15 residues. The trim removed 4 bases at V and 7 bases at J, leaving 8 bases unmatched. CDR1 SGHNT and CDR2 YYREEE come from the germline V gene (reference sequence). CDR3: CASSVGTGGWSGYTF. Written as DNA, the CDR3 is TGTGCCAGCAGCGTAGGGACAGGGGGCTGGAGTGGCTACACCTTC. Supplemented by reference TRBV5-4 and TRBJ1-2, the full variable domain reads ETGVTQSPTHLIKTRGQQVTLRCSSQSGHNTVSWYQQALGQGPQFIFQYYREEENGRGNFPPRFSGLQFPNYSSELNVNALELDDSALYLCASSVGTGGWSGYTFGSGTRLTVV.

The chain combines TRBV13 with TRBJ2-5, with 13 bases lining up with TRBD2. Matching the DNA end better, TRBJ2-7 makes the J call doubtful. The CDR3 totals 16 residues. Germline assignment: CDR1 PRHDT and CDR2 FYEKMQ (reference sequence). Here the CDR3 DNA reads TGTGCCAGCAGCCGCGGGACTAGCGGGGAGTTCTACGAGCAGTACTTC. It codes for CASSRGTSGEFYEQYF.

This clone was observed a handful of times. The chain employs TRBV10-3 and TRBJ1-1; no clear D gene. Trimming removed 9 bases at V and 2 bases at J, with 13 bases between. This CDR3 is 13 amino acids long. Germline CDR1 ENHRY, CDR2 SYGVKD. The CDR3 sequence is CAMSQDDNTEAFF. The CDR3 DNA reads TGTGCCATGAGTCAGGACGACAACACTGAAGCTTTCTTT.

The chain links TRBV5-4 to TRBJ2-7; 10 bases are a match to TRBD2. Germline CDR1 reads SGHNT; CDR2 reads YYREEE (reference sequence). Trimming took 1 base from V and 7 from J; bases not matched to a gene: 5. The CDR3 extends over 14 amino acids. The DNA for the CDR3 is TGTGCCAGCAGCTTGAGCGGGAGGGCAGGAGAGCAGTACTTC. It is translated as CASSLSGRAGEQYF. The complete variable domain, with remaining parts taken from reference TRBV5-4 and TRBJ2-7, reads ETGVTQSPTHLIKTRGQQVTLRCSSQSGHNTVSWYQQALGQGPQFIFQYYREEENGRGNFPPRFSGLQFPNYSSELNVNALELDDSALYLCASSLSGRAGEQYFGPGTRLTVT.

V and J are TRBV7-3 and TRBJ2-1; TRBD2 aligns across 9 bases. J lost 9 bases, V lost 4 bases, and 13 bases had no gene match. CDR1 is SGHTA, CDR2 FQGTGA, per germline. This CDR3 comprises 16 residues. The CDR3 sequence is CASSSRGGRAGGEQFF. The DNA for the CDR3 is TGTGCCAGCAGCTCCCGGGGCGGGAGGGCTGGAGGTGAGCAGTTCTTC. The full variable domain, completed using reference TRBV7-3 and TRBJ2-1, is GAGVSQTPSNKVTEKGKYVELRCDPISGHTALYWYRQSLGQGPEFLIYFQGTGAADDSGLPNDRFFAVRPEGSVSTLKIQRTERGDSAVYLCASSSRGGRAGGEQFFGPGTRLTVL.

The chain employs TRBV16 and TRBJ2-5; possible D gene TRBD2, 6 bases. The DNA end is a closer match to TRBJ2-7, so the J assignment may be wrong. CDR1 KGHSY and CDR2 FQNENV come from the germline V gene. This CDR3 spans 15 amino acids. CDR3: CASSQSGGAGGEQYF. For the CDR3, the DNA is TGTGCCAGCAGCCAATCGGGCGGGGCCGGGGGCGAGCAGTACTTC.

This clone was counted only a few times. The CDR3 loop is CASRQDGSDTEAFF. The CDR3 bases are TGTGCCAGCCGCCAGGACGGTAGTGACACTGAAGCTTTCTTT. The chain has TRBV9 and TRBJ1-1; D is undetermined. V was pared by 7 bases and J by 3 bases, with 16 bases between. Looked up from germline, CDR1 is SGDLS and CDR2 is YYNGEE. This CDR3 is built from 14 residues.